The 31 T cell receptor beta chains presented below share a single source sample, sequenced in a study of shared clonotypes between healthy human individuals. The repertoire was sequenced with immunoSEQ multiplex PCR; TCRdb's copy has only in-frame clones and lacks some. The repertoire holds about 610,000 clones, with 97% as singletons. Specimen: naive CD4+ T cells sorted from blood. Subset in this sample: CD45RA+ positively selected. The origin of the receptors is a woman aged 25-40 years in good health.

V and J are TRBV9 and TRBJ2-7, with 10 bases that match TRBD2. V gave up 1 base and J gave up 2 bases; unmatched junction bases: 3. The CDR3 covers 15 residues. CDR1 SGDLS and CDR2 YYNGEE come from the germline V gene. CDR3 residues: CASSVSLAGAYEQYF. In DNA form, the CDR3 reads TGTGCCAGCAGCGTAAGTCTAGCGGGAGCCTACGAGCAGTACTTC.

The V and J genes are TRBV28 and TRBJ1-2; D is unclear. In germline, CDR1 is MDHEN, CDR2 SYDVKM. The CDR3 has 14 amino acids. V lost 3 bases and J lost 4, with 12 bases in between. The CDR3 is CASSLVPNFYGYTF. CDR3 DNA: TGTGCCAGCAGTTTGGTCCCCAACTTCTATGGCTACACCTTC.

The J gene is TRBJ1-2, the V gene TRBV28; TRBD1 aligns across 10 bases. The junction had 17 bases not matched to a gene; V was cut back by 4 bases and J by 3 bases. Germline V gene sequence: CDR1 MDHEN, CDR2 SYDVKM. This CDR3 contains 19 residues. CDR3 nucleotide sequence: TGTGCCAGCAGTTCTTTTCCATACCGGGACAGGGGTGAGCACTATGGCTACACCTTC. Encoded protein: CASSSFPYRDRGEHYGYTF.

The chain has TRBV4-1 and TRBJ2-5; D may match TRBD1 or TRBD2 (5 bases each). The CDR3 consists of 15 residues. V lost 0 bases and J lost 5, with 13 bases in between. Germline V gene lookup returns CDR1 MGHRA and CDR2 YSYEKL. CDR3 amino acids: CASSQDGTPAETQYF. The DNA for the CDR3 is TGCGCCAGCAGCCAAGATGGGACCCCAGCGGAGACCCAGTACTTC.

This rearrangement joins TRBV2 to TRBJ1-2; D is possibly TRBD1 (6 bases). Germline CDR1 SNHLY, CDR2 FYNNEI. V lost 6 bases to trimming and J lost 10 bases, with 18 bases between them. This CDR3 contains 13 residues. For the CDR3, the DNA is TGTGCCAGCAGATACACAGGGTCCGGGAACTACACCTTC. Translated: CASRYTGSGNYTF.

This sequence joins TRBV6-5 and TRBJ2-2, with a weak D call TRBD2 (6 bases). Trimming cost V 5 bases and J 4 bases, with 11 bases left between them. Germline CDR1 is MNHEY and CDR2 is SVGAGI. The CDR3 has 14 residues. CDR3 loop: CASSRGFGTGELFF. The CDR3 DNA reads as TGTGCCAGCAGTCGGGGGTTTGGCACCGGGGAGCTGTTTTTT.

The rearrangement links TRBV11-1 to TRBJ1-2, with 12 bases identical to TRBD1. With V trimmed by 5 bases and J by 7 bases, 8 bases remained unmatched. The germline gives CDR1 SGHAT, CDR2 FQDESV (reference sequence). The CDR3 spans 15 residues. In DNA form, the CDR3 reads TGTGCCAGCAGCACCCGGGGACAGGGGGCGCTTGGCTACACCTTC. Protein: CASSTRGQGALGYTF.

The table lists this clone with a count of one. The chain is built from TRBV9 and TRBJ2-5; no clear D. The J call may be wrong; the DNA end is better matched by TRBJ2-7. CDR1 SGDLS and CDR2 YYNGEE come from the germline V gene. The CDR3 contains 12 residues. For the CDR3, the DNA is TGTGCCAGCAGCGTGATGTCCTACGAGCAGTACTTC. Residues: CASSVMSYEQYF.

The chain carries TRBV30 and TRBJ1-1, with D perhaps matching TRBD1 (5 bases). The V end lost 3 bases, the J end lost 4 bases, and 21 bases lay between the germline ends. This CDR3 has 16 residues. CDR1 GTSNPN and CDR2 SVGIG come from the germline V gene (reference sequence). The CDR3 loop reads CAWRPLKRQKTTEAFF. CDR3 DNA sequence: TGTGCCTGGAGGCCATTGAAAAGACAGAAGACCACTGAAGCTTTCTTT.

This chain uses TRBV7-3 with TRBJ1-2, with TRBD1 identical over 7 bases. The CDR3 is 16 amino acids. The J segment lost 0 bases and the V segment lost 6 bases, leaving 10 bases of the junction unmatched. CDR1 and CDR2 (germline): SGHTA, FQGTGA. This CDR3 reads CASSPTGQGANYGYTF. The CDR3 region has the DNA TGTGCCAGCAGTCCGACGGGGCAGGGGGCTAACTATGGCTACACCTTC.

The J gene is TRBJ1-4, the V gene TRBV4-1; TRBD1 matches at 7 bases. Germline V gene lookup returns CDR1 MGHRA and CDR2 YSYEKL. This CDR3 comprises 16 residues. With 3 bases clipped from V and 7 bases from J, the junction kept 11 bases outside the gene matches. The CDR3 loop reads CASSHRFPRGVEKLFF. DNA for the CDR3: TGCGCCAGCAGCCACAGATTCCCCAGGGGGGTTGAAAAACTGTTTTTT.

The chain uses TRBV10-1 and TRBJ2-7; D might be TRBD2 (5 bases). Per the germline V gene, CDR1 is WNHNN and CDR2 is SYGVQD (reference sequence). Trimming took 3 bases from V and 6 from J, leaving 9 bases between them. The CDR3 runs 12 residues. CDR3 sequence reads: CASSDGGREQYF. The CDR3 region has the DNA TGCGCCAGCAGTGACGGCGGGCGCGAGCAGTACTTC.

The V call is TRBV4-1, the J call TRBJ2-5; D assignment may be TRBD1 or TRBD2 (5 bases each). This CDR3 is built from 16 residues. Trimming took off 5 bases at V and 11 bases at J, with 27 bases between the two ends. CDR1 and CDR2 (germline): MGHRA, YSYEKL. DNA for the CDR3: TGCGCCAGCAGCAATACCTTCGGAGCGGCAGGGCGAGGGCAGTACTTC. It is translated as CASSNTFGAAGRGQYF.

The rearrangement uses TRBV5-4 and TRBJ2-3; tentatively, D is TRBD2 (5 bases). The germline CDR1 and CDR2 sequences are SGHNT and YYREEE (reference sequence). The CDR3 runs 16 residues. The germline V and J ends were trimmed by 4 bases and 0 bases, with 15 bases remaining between them. This CDR3 reads CASSPPLGSSTDTQYF. For the CDR3, the DNA is TGTGCCAGCAGCCCCCCTTTGGGGAGTAGCACAGATACGCAGTATTTT.

The chain is built from TRBV11-2 and TRBJ2-7; 8 nucleotides agree with TRBD1. J was trimmed by 6 bases and V by 5 bases; bases with no gene match: 9. This CDR3 region has 14 residues. Germline values: CDR1 SGHAT, CDR2 FQNNGV. The CDR3 DNA sequence: TGTGCCAGCAGCGACCGGACAGGGAACTCCGAGCAGTACTTC. Its protein product is CASSDRTGNSEQYF.

V gene TRBV9 combines with J gene TRBJ2-3; tentative D call: TRBD2 (6 bases). The CDR3 is made up of 16 amino acids. Germline V gene sequence: CDR1 SGDLS, CDR2 YYNGEE. V was clipped by 0 bases and J by 6 bases, with 17 bases between them. Here the CDR3 DNA reads TGTGCCAGCAGCGTAGGGGACGCCCGGGGGTCCGATACGCAGTATTTT. This codes for CASSVGDARGSDTQYF.

V gene TRBV10-3 combines with J gene TRBJ2-7; a possible D gene is TRBD2 (6 bases). V lost 5 bases, J lost 2 bases, and 16 bases lay in between. Germline values: CDR1 ENHRY, CDR2 SYGVKD. The CDR3 covers 15 residues. In DNA, the CDR3 is TGTGCCATCAGTCAAGAGCGGGTCAGGGCCTACGAGCAGTACTTC. Translation gives CAISQERVRAYEQYF.

This chain uses TRBV7-5 with TRBJ2-3; whether TRBD2, the table's D call, matches the DNA was not checked. TRBV7-5 is a listed pseudogene. This CDR3 region has 18 residues. The CDR3 coding sequence is TGTGTCAGAAGCTTAGTTGCCCGGGAGGGTTGTGGCACAGATACGCAGTATTTT. Translated: CVRSLVAREGCGTDTQYF.

This clone was seen just once. The gene calls are TRBV30 and TRBJ1-5; the D gene is possibly TRBD1 (5 bases). Germline CDR1 GTSNPN, CDR2 SVGIG (reference sequence). The V end was cut by 2 bases, the J end by 6 bases, with 11 bases between. This CDR3 comprises 13 residues. The CDR3 nucleotides are TGTGCCTGGAGTCTGCAGGGAGGTCAGCCCCAGCATTTT. Its protein product is CAWSLQGGQPQHF.

The V gene is TRBV7-2, the J gene TRBJ2-2, with unresolved D. V was pared by 1 base and J by 5 bases, with 11 bases between. From germline, CDR1 is SGHTA and CDR2 FQGNSA. The CDR3 contains 15 residues. The CDR3 sequence is CASSLVIRATGELFF. The CDR3 DNA reads TGTGCCAGCAGCTTAGTTATTAGGGCGACCGGGGAGCTGTTTTTT.

As DNA, the CDR3 is TGTGCCAGCGGGACAGGGCGCGGCTACACCTTC. This encodes CASGTGRGYTF. The V and J genes are TRBV28 and TRBJ1-2; 9 nucleotides line up with TRBD1. Germline trimming cut 8 bases from V and 8 bases from J; bases unmatched to any gene: 3. This CDR3 is built from 11 residues. The germline V gene encodes CDR1 MDHEN and CDR2 SYDVKM.

This chain links TRBV6-1 with TRBJ1-4; the D gene is possibly TRBD1 (5 bases). Germline values: CDR1 MNHNS, CDR2 SASEGT. Trimming stripped 4 bases from V and 8 bases from J, with 11 bases between. The CDR3 has 13 amino acids. DNA of the CDR3: TGTGCCAGCAGTGCCCGGGACGGAGAAAAACTGTTTTTT. Its protein is CASSARDGEKLFF.

This chain connects TRBV18 to TRBJ2-7; D remains unclear. V lost 0 bases and J 0 bases, leaving 9 bases between the germline ends. There are 15 residues in the CDR3. Germline values: CDR1 KGHSH, CDR2 LQKENI. This CDR3 reads CASSPPLGDSYEQYF. The CDR3 nucleotides read TGTGCCAGCTCACCACCGTTGGGCGACTCCTACGAGCAGTACTTC.

This clone has a single count. The genes are TRBV28 and TRBJ2-7, with 14 bases that match TRBD2. Germline lookup yields CDR1 MDHEN and CDR2 SYDVKM. With V trimmed by 4 bases and J by 5 bases, 16 bases remained unmatched. CDR3 size: 19 residues. The CDR3 region is CASSSRGGLAGAVSNEQYF. The CDR3 nucleotides are TGTGCCAGCAGTTCCCGGGGGGGACTAGCGGGAGCGGTTTCGAACGAGCAGTACTTC. The full variable domain, in which reference TRBV28 and TRBJ2-7 provide the parts outside the CDR3, is DVKVTQSSRYLVKRTGEKVFLECVQDMDHENMFWYRQDPGLGLRLIYFSYDVKMKEKGDIPEGYSVSREKKERFSLILESASTNQTSMYLCASSSRGGLAGAVSNEQYFGPGTRLTVT.

The genes are TRBV28 and TRBJ2-6; the D is unclear. Germline V gene lookup returns CDR1 MDHEN and CDR2 SYDVKM. CDR3 length: 15 amino acids. Trimming took 1 base from V and 2 from J, leaving 6 bases between them. CDR3 sequence reads: CASSLSAAGANVLTF. The CDR3 coding sequence is TGTGCCAGCAGTTTATCCGCGGCTGGGGCCAACGTCCTGACTTTC.

With regard to this clone: The same CDR3 can be traced to other DNA sequences in this sample. The V call is TRBV19, the J call TRBJ2-1, with D unresolved. The length of the CDR3 is 11 residues. Germline V gives CDR1 LNHDA, CDR2 SQIVND (reference sequence). Trimming shortened V by 2 bases and J by 4 bases, and 0 bases separated the two germline ends. In DNA form, the CDR3 reads TGTGCCAGTAGTATATACAATGAGCAGTTCTTC. It encodes CASSIYNEQFF.

The gene calls are TRBV7-2 and TRBJ2-7; D not certain. The CDR3 has 14 amino acids. Trimming shortened V by 5 bases and J by 2 bases, and 13 bases separated the two germline ends. Per the germline V gene, CDR1 is SGHTA and CDR2 is FQGNSA. The DNA for the CDR3 is TGTGCCAGCAGCCCCTATGCGGCACCCTACGAGCAGTACTTC. Its translation: CASSPYAAPYEQYF.

This clone was counted only a few times. The chain carries TRBV15 and TRBJ2-3; D gene unclear. This CDR3 contains 12 residues. Germline-derived CDR1 and CDR2 are LNHNV and YYDKDF (reference sequence). Trimming removed 0 bases at V and 6 bases at J, with 4 bases between. The DNA for the CDR3 is TGTGCCACCAGCAGAGATGTGGATACGCAGTATTTT. Its translation is CATSRDVDTQYF.

CDR3 sequence reads: CASSPRVGEQYF. Written as DNA, the CDR3 is TGTGCCAGCAGCCCAAGGGTGGGCGAGCAGTACTTC. V and J are TRBV5-4 and TRBJ2-7; no definite D call. Germline CDR1 SGHNT, CDR2 YYREEE (reference sequence). The CDR3 has 12 residues. Trimming removed 4 bases at V and 6 bases at J, with 11 bases between.

V is TRBV10-1 and J is TRBJ1-1; perhaps TRBD1 as D (5 bases). V was trimmed by 9 bases and J by 3 bases, leaving 14 bases between them. The germline CDR1 and CDR2 sequences are WNHNN and SYGVQD (reference sequence). There are 13 residues in the CDR3. DNA for the CDR3: TGCGCCAGTGCCCCGGGGCCATACACTGAAGCTTTCTTT. The encoded protein is CASAPGPYTEAFF.

The rearrangement uses TRBV7-3 and TRBJ1-1; 7 nucleotides agree with TRBD1. Germline CDR1 SGHTA, CDR2 FQGTGA. Trimming cost V 2 bases and J 3 bases; bases outside gene matches: 6. The CDR3 spans 15 residues. CDR3 DNA: TGTGCCAGCAGCTTATCTGAGGGGGCCTACACTGAAGCTTTCTTT. It is translated as CASSLSEGAYTEAFF.